The rows below give T cell receptor beta chains drawn from one sample of a study of cytomegalovirus exposure and HLA in healthy donors. The table came from immunoSEQ multiplex PCR; TCRdb's copy has only in-frame clones and leaves some out. Listed are approximately 93,000 clones; just under 3.5% falls within the top ten. The sequenced sample was PBMCs. All receptors derive from a woman aged 25 to 45 in good health and CMV-seronegative. Both conserved end residues are part of each CDR3. Fields, in order: D gene, J gene, V gene, CDR3 DNA, CDR3 protein. D genes are given only for firm matches.

.	TRBJ1-4	TRBV5-5	TGTGCCAGCAGCCCAGGGCCAACTAATGAAAAACTGTTTTTT	CASSPGPTNEKLFF
.	TRBJ1-2	TRBV30	TGTGCCTGGAGTGTAAGACAGATATTTAACTATGGCTACACCTTC	CAWSVRQIFNYGYTF
.	TRBJ1-1	TRBV10-2	TGCGCCAGCAGTGAGCGGGACACCCTGCTCACTGAAGCTTTCTTT	CASSERDTLLTEAFF
TRBD1	TRBJ1-5	TRBV4-2	TGTGCCAGCAGCCAAGACGTGGGACAGGGCCCGAATCAGCCCCAGCATTTT	CASSQDVGQGPNQPQHF
TRBD1	TRBJ2-7	TRBV7-3	TGTGCCAGCAGCTTATATGGACAGGGAAATTCCTACGAGCAGTACTTC	CASSLYGQGNSYEQYF
.	TRBJ1-2	TRBV5-4	TGTGCCAGCAGCTTGGGGGGGGTCTATGGCTACACCTTC	CASSLGGVYGYTF
TRBD2	TRBJ2-1	TRBV5-1	TGCGCCAGCAGCTTGGGGGAGGGCCACGGTGAGCAGTTCTTC	CASSLGEGHGEQFF
.	TRBJ1-1	TRBV28	TGTGCCAGCAGTTTATTCGACAACTTCGAGGCTTTCTTT	CASSLFDNFEAFF
.	TRBJ1-1	TRBV5-1	TGCGCCAGCAGCTTTTCAGGGGTTGGGGTCACTGAAGCTTTCTTT	CASSFSGVGVTEAFF
.	TRBJ1-2	TRBV29-1	TGCAGCGTTGGAGGGGGGGGGACTGGCTACACCTTC	CSVGGGGTGYTF
.	TRBJ1-1	TRBV5-1	TGCGCCAGCAGCTTTCAGTGGAACACTGAAGCTTTCTTT	CASSFQWNTEAFF
.	TRBJ1-2	TRBV5-1	TGCGCCAGCAGCCTACCGACGGGCTATGGCTACACCTTC	CASSLPTGYGYTF
.	TRBJ2-7	TRBV5-4	TGTGCCAGCAGCCGAGTCTCGAAATCCTACGAGCAGTACTTC	CASSRVSKSYEQYF
.	TRBJ1-2	TRBV28	TGTGCCAGCAGTTCCAGGGACTACACCTTC	CASSSRDYTF
.	TRBJ1-2	TRBV7-2	TGTGCCAGCAGCCCACAAGCGCGCGGCTACACCTTC	CASSPQARGYTF
TRBD2	TRBJ2-1	TRBV9	TGTGCCAGCAGCGTAGCTCCTAGCGGGAACGAGCAGTTCTTC	CASSVAPSGNEQFF
.	TRBJ2-7	TRBV28	TGTGCCGCACAGGAGTTCTCCTACGAGCAGTACTTC	CAAQEFSYEQYF
.	TRBJ2-3	TRBV7-3	TGTGCCAGCAGCTTAAAACAGAACCCACAGTATTTT	CASSLKQNPQYF
.	TRBJ2-7	TRBV4-1	TGCGCCAGCAGCCCAGGGGCACAGTTGTACTCCTACGAGCAGTACTTC	CASSPGAQLYSYEQYF
.	TRBJ2-5	TRBV5-1	TGCGCCAGCAGCTTGGTTGCAGGAGAGACCCAGTACTTC	CASSLVAGETQYF
TRBD1	TRBJ1-1	TRBV19	TGTGCCAGTAGGGGGGACAGGGAGTTTCTGAACACTGAAGCTTTCTTT	CASRGDREFLNTEAFF
.	TRBJ2-7	TRBV7-9	TGTGCCAGCAGCTTAGAGGGGGGGGCCGACGAGCAGTACTTC	CASSLEGGADEQYF
TRBD1	TRBJ1-5	TRBV30	TGTGCCTGGAGTTCGGGGGGACAGGGGGGTCAGCCCCAGCATTTT	CAWSSGGQGGQPQHF
TRBD2	TRBJ2-1	TRBV5-6	TGTGCCAGCAGCGGAACTCCACCTAGCGGGTCTGATAGAGATGAGCAGTTCTTC	CASSGTPPSGSDRDEQFF
.	TRBJ2-1	TRBV30	TGTGCCTGGACTGAAAGGAGTGGGCAGTTCTTC	CAWTERSGQFF
.	TRBJ1-1	TRBV5-4	TGTGCCAGCAGCTTGGTAAGGGGACTGAACACTGAAGCTTCCTTT	CASSLVRGLNTEASF
TRBD1	TRBJ2-7	TRBV27	TGTGCCAGCAGTCCTGGACAGGCGCCCTACGAGCAGTACTTC	CASSPGQAPYEQYF
TRBD1	TRBJ1-4	TRBV6-1	TGTGCCAGTCATAAGGACAGGCATAATGAAAAACTGTTTTTT	CASHKDRHNEKLFF